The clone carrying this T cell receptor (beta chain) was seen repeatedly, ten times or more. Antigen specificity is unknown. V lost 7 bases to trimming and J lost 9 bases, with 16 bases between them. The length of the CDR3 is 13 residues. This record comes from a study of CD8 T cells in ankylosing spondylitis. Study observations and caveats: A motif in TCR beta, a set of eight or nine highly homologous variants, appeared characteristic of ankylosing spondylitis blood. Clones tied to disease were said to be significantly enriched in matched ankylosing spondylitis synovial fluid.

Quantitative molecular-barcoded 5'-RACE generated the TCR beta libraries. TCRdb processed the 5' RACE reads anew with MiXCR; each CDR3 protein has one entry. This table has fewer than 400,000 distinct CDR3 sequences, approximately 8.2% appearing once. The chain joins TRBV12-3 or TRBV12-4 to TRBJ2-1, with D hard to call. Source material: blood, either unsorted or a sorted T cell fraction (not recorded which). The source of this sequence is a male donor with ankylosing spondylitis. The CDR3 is CASNNGWAGEQFF. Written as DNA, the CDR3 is TGTGCCAGCAACAACGGATGGGCCGGTGAGCAGTTCTTC.